This entry features one T cell receptor (beta chain) sequence. Its antigen is not identified. V trimming: 6 bases; J trimming: 1 base; junction bases outside the gene matches: 13. There are 17 residues in the CDR3. Germline V lookup: CDR1 SNHLY, CDR2 FYNNEI. Primers included in the PCR were 60 Vbeta and 13 Jbeta primers. The data were produced by immunoSEQ multiplex PCR, yet TCRdb's version contains in-frame clones alone and is incomplete. The table shows some 120,000 clones, with about 80% occurring only once. This entry comes from a study of cytomegalovirus exposure and HLA in healthy donors. Study-level results: The authors confirmed in vitro that a few CMV-associated chains were specific for CMV antigens. Presence/absence comparisons presumed near-even sequencing depth among donors. In a later analysis, a missense DCLRE1C variant was linked to TCR beta V- and J-gene trimming.

The sample comprised PBMCs. This TCR was sampled from a man in his late teens or twenties in good health and CMV-seronegative. The chain joins TRBV2 to TRBJ2-7; TRBD1 aligns across 9 bases. In nucleotides, the CDR3 is TGTGCCAGCAGGGGGGGACAGGGCCGGGCGAGGTCCTACGAGCAGTACTTC. This encodes CASRGGQGRARSYEQYF.